Below, one TCR beta chain is given with its context. The CDR3 has 13 residues. V lost 2 bases and J lost 4, with 7 bases in between. CDR1 and CDR2 (germline): SGDLS, YYNGEE. These data are taken from a study of T cell changes during pregnancy in multiple sclerosis. The protocol was immunoSEQ multiplex PCR, while the TCRdb copy is restricted to in-frame clones and leaves out a portion. The sample consists of approximately 100,000 clones, around 94% of them appearing once. Sequencing was performed on peripheral blood, taken in the second trimester of pregnancy. The TCR was taken from a female donor with multiple sclerosis, enrolled in a pregnancy study. The chain uses TRBV9 and TRBJ2-1; the D gene is possibly TRBD2 (5 bases). CDR3 in amino acids: CASSVAGYNEQFF. Written as DNA, the CDR3 is TGTGCCAGCAGCGTCGCGGGTTACAATGAGCAGTTCTTC. The variable domain in full, with the rest retrieved from reference TRBV9 and TRBJ2-1, is DSGVTQTPKHLITATGQRVTLRCSPRSGDLSVYWYQQSLDQGLQFLIQYYNGEERAKGNILERFSAQQFPDLHSELNLSSLELGDSALYFCASSVAGYNEQFFGPGTRLTVL.